The 6 T cell receptor beta chains below all came from one sample that was sequenced in a study of T cell clones after liver transplantation. Profiled with immunoSEQ multiplex PCR; TCRdb holds only in-frame clones, not every one. The data contain around 110,000 clones, roughly nine tenths of them singletons. Source: CD4+ T cells from blood, taken 12 months after liver transplant. These receptors came from a human patient who received a liver transplant. Some T cells may have come from the graft donor.

The chain has TRBV7-3 and TRBJ1-5, with D uncertain. Germline lookup yields CDR1 SGHTA and CDR2 FQGTGA. The CDR3 spans 13 residues. Trimming took 6 bases from V and 4 from J, leaving 10 bases between them. The CDR3 nucleotides read TGTGCCAGCAGTAGGCAGCCTAATCAGCCCCAGCATTTT. Its translation: CASSRQPNQPQHF.

The rearrangement joins TRBV27 to TRBJ2-5, with D possibly TRBD2 on 7 matching bases. V was trimmed by 11 bases and J by 2 bases, leaving 27 bases between them. This CDR3 has 17 amino acids. CDR1 is MNHEY and CDR2 is SMNVEV in the germline V gene (reference sequence). In DNA form, the CDR3 reads TGTGCCCCGGGGGGCCCTAGGTTCGGCGGGTCGCAAGAGACCCAGTACTTC. As protein: CAPGGPRFGGSQETQYF.

The rearrangement links TRBV6-5 to TRBJ1-3; the D gene is possibly TRBD1 (5 bases). V dropped 2 bases and J dropped 0 bases, with 11 bases sitting between them. There are 16 residues in the CDR3. In germline, CDR1 is MNHEY, CDR2 SVGAGI. CDR3 in amino acids: CASSYEGSASGNTIYF. The CDR3 region has the DNA TGTGCCAGCAGTTACGAGGGGTCGGCCTCTGGAAACACCATATATTTT.

The V call is TRBV7-8, the J call TRBJ2-5; no clear D gene. From germline, CDR1 is SGHVS and CDR2 FQNEAQ. V was shortened by 4 bases and J by 5 bases, with 5 bases between the two germline ends. The CDR3 runs 11 residues. The CDR3 is CASSYLETQYF. In DNA, the CDR3 is TGTGCCAGCAGCTACCTGGAGACCCAGTACTTC. Full variable domain (outside the CDR3, taken from reference TRBV7-8 and TRBJ2-5): GAGVSQSPRYKVAKRGQDVALRCDPISGHVSLFWYQQALGQGPEFLTYFQNEAQLDKSGLPSDRFFAERPEGSVSTLKIQRTQQEDSAVYLCASSYLETQYFGPGTRLLVL.

The rearrangement joins TRBV5-1 to TRBJ2-3; possibly TRBD2 for D (6 bases). Trimming pared 7 bases from V and 2 bases from J, leaving 17 bases between. The CDR3 consists of 15 residues. Germline CDR1 is SGHRS and CDR2 is YFSETQ. The CDR3 region has the DNA TGCGCCAGCGGACCCGGAGGGACTCTCACAGATACGCAGTATTTT. It yields the protein CASGPGGTLTDTQYF. The variable domain in full, with the rest retrieved from reference TRBV5-1 and TRBJ2-3, is KAGVTQTPRYLIKTRGQQVTLSCSPISGHRSVSWYQQTPGQGLQFLFEYFSETQRNKGNFPGRFSGRQFSNSRSEMNVSTLELGDSALYLCASGPGGTLTDTQYFGPGTRLTVL.

The V call is TRBV10-3, the J call TRBJ1-3; 9 bases map to TRBD1. The CDR3 runs 16 residues. CDR1 and CDR2 from the germline V gene are ENHRY and SYGVKD. Losses at the gene ends were 3 bases for V and 0 bases for J; bases not matched to a gene: 3. CDR3 in amino acids: CAISEQGAPSGNTIYF. Here the CDR3 DNA reads TGTGCCATCAGTGAACAGGGGGCGCCCTCTGGAAACACCATATATTTT.